These T cell receptor beta chains were read from a single sample in a study of T cell repertoires in aging, cancer and after chemotherapy. TCRdb used MiXCR to reprocess the multiplex PCR reads, holding one entry per CDR3 protein. Among about 5,100 distinct CDR3 sequences listed, about 24% were seen once. The specimen was blood. The receptors shown here come from a human donor in good health. Both conserved end residues are part of each CDR3. A D gene is named only where the DNA matches it firmly. Size is omitted from some rows. Given values are once, few, many or a class for expanded clones.

j_call,v_call,clone_size,d_call,cdr3_aa,cdr3_nt
TRBJ2-3,TRBV5-1,few,TRBD1,CASSEGGFGDTQYF,TGCGCCAGCAGCGAAGGGGGCTTTGGAGATACGCAGTATTTT
TRBJ1-4,TRBV6-1,medium-sized,TRBD1,CASRAPGQGNEKLFF,TGTGCCAGCAGGGCCCCGGGACAGGGCAACGAAAAACTGTTTTTT
TRBJ2-3,TRBV15,medium-sized,.,CATSITGHRYWDTQYF,TGTGCCACCAGCATAACGGGACACCGATATTGGGATACGCAGTATTTT
TRBJ1-6,TRBV5-4,medium-sized,TRBD1,CASSLNAGTANSPLHF,TGTGCCAGCAGCTTGAACGCCGGGACAGCTAATTCACCCCTCCACTTT
TRBJ1-1,TRBV6-5,.,TRBD1,CASKRTGGYTEAFF,TGTGCCAGCAAACGGACAGGGGGCTACACTGAAGCTTTCTTT
TRBJ1-2,TRBV30,medium-sized,.,CAWSVGGNGYTF,TGTGCCTGGAGTGTAGGGGGGAATGGCTACACCTTC
TRBJ2-7,TRBV6-5,medium-sized,.,CASRSPYEQYF,TGTGCCAGCCGATCCCCCTACGAGCAGTACTTC
TRBJ1-6,TRBV5-1,.,TRBD1,CASSLVSGGQNSPLHF,TGCGCCAGCAGCTTGGTTTCAGGGGGACAGAATTCACCCCTCCACTTT
TRBJ1-5,TRBV12-3/TRBV12-4,.,.,CASSLLGRNQPQHF,TGTGCCAGCAGTTTATTAGGGCGTAATCAGCCCCAGCATTTT
TRBJ1-5,TRBV18,.,.,CASSPQGGSQPQHF,TGTGCCAGCTCACCACAGGGGGGAAGTCAGCCCCAGCATTTT
TRBJ1-5,TRBV6-5,medium-sized,.,CASRLSRDFGQPQHF,TGTGCCAGCAGGTTATCCAGGGATTTCGGGCAGCCCCAGCATTTT
TRBJ1-3,TRBV6-1,medium-sized,TRBD1,CASSDRDSLRNTIYF,TGTGCCAGCAGTGACCGGGACAGCTTGCGAAACACCATATATTTT
TRBJ2-6,TRBV6-5,medium-sized,.,CASSAGTTGANVLTF,TGTGCCAGCAGTGCCGGCACTACTGGGGCCAACGTCCTGACTTTC
TRBJ2-6,TRBV7-6,medium-sized,.,CASSPTGTRGGPSSGANVLTF,TGTGCCAGCAGCCCTACCGGGACCCGGGGAGGCCCGAGCTCTGGGGCCAACGTCCTGACTTTC
TRBJ2-5,TRBV5-1,.,TRBD1,CASSLGTGATEETQYF,TGCGCCAGCAGCTTGGGGACAGGAGCAACCGAAGAGACCCAGTACTTC
TRBJ2-2,TRBV24-1,few,.,CATSDSGITGELFF,TGTGCCACCAGTGACTCCGGAATAACCGGGGAGCTGTTTTTT
TRBJ2-7,TRBV14,.,TRBD1,CASSRDRVVNEQYF,TGTGCCAGCAGCCGGGACAGGGTAGTCAACGAGCAGTACTTC
TRBJ2-3,TRBV10-1,.,.,CASSESRHRSADTQYF,TGCGCCAGCAGTGAGTCGCGTCACCGTAGCGCAGATACGCAGTATTTT
TRBJ2-7,TRBV19,medium-sized,.,CASSPRYRDSYEQYF,TGTGCCAGTAGTCCTCGGTATAGGGACTCCTACGAGCAGTACTTC
TRBJ2-1,TRBV28,few,TRBD2,CASSLLLAGEPTVWNEQFF,TGTGCCAGCAGTTTGCTACTAGCGGGAGAGCCTACCGTGTGGAATGAGCAGTTCTTC
TRBJ1-2,TRBV27,.,TRBD1,CASSRLTGVVLFYGYTF,TGTGCCAGCAGCCGCCTCACAGGGGTCGTCCTTTTCTATGGCTACACCTTC
TRBJ1-2,TRBV7-9,.,TRBD1,CASSWYEGQGTGGYTF,TGTGCCAGCAGCTGGTATGAGGGACAGGGTACGGGAGGCTACACCTTC
TRBJ2-7,TRBV5-1,.,.,CASSSPGDPYEQYF,TGCGCCAGCAGCTCCCCGGGGGATCCCTACGAGCAGTACTTC
TRBJ2-5,TRBV18,medium-sized,TRBD2,CASSGLSGGAGETQYF,TGTGCCAGCTCCGGACTCAGCGGGGGGGCAGGAGAGACCCAGTACTTC
TRBJ2-3,TRBV7-3,.,.,CASSLAGRHTDTQYF,TGTGCCAGCAGCTTAGCGGGGCGGCACACAGATACGCAGTATTTT
TRBJ1-2,TRBV20-1,.,.,CSAGGQGNGYTF,TGCAGTGCTGGTGGGCAGGGCAATGGCTACACCTTC
TRBJ2-1,TRBV20-1,medium-sized,.,CSASSSAKGNEQFF,TGCAGTGCTAGCTCTAGCGCCAAAGGCAATGAGCAGTTCTTC
TRBJ1-2,TRBV5-1,few,TRBD1,CASSLHPGQSISNYGYTF,TGCGCCAGCAGCTTGCATCCGGGACAGAGTATCTCTAACTATGGCTACACCTTC
TRBJ1-2,TRBV6-1,.,TRBD1,CASSLSQGRRDGYTF,TGTGCCAGCAGTCTTTCACAGGGGAGGAGAGATGGCTACACCTTC
TRBJ2-3,TRBV15,medium-sized,.,CATSRVQPDTQYF,TGTGCCACCAGCAGAGTTCAACCAGATACGCAGTATTTT
TRBJ1-1,TRBV5-5,medium-sized,.,CASSQGIDTEAFF,TGTGCCAGCAGTCAGGGTATCGACACTGAAGCTTTCTTT
TRBJ2-7,TRBV5-6,medium-sized,.,CASSLGGVYEQYF,TGTGCCAGCAGCTTGGGCGGGGTCTACGAGCAGTACTTC